What follows is one T cell receptor beta chain and its context. Its antigen is as yet unknown. This entry is derived from a study of cytomegalovirus exposure and HLA in healthy donors. Findings and caveats of the study: Fewer N-insertions than the 666-donor mean were reportedly shown by an Asian-associated ancestry cluster in a later analysis. Overall, approximately 150 TCR beta chains were annotated as cytomegalovirus-associated. Certain sequence variants were highly shared and formed a cluster, and this cluster was likely a sequencing artifact.

60 Vbeta and 13 Jbeta primers were used in PCR. The method was immunoSEQ multiplex PCR; TCRdb's version includes in-frame clones alone and lacks a portion of them. Here the sample spans under 85,000 clones, 79% being singletons. From germline, CDR1 is MNHEY and CDR2 SVGAGI. This CDR3 is built from 14 residues. V was pared by 2 bases and J by 6 bases, with 5 bases of the junction left unmatched. The receptor was derived from a woman in her thirties or forties in good health and CMV-seropositive. The sample comprised PBMCs. The gene calls are TRBV6-5 and TRBJ1-1, with 8 bases aligning to TRBD1. The CDR3 DNA sequence: TGTGCCAGCAGTTACGACAGGGGATACTCTGAAGCTTTCTTT. Its translation: CASSYDRGYSEAFF.